The rows below give T cell receptor beta chains drawn from one sample of a study of early T cells in non-severe SARS-CoV-2 infection. MiXCR, run by TCRdb on the 5' RACE reads, gives a single entry per CDR3 protein. The sample lists about 110,000 distinct CDR3 sequences, 9% to 13% occurring once. Sequencing used whole blood. All receptors derive from an adult who was a healthcare worker with PCR-confirmed SARS-CoV-2 infection or an uninfected control (not recorded which). Both conserved end residues are part of each CDR3. Fields, in order: J gene, clone size, D gene, V gene, CDR3 DNA, CDR3 protein. A D gene is named only where the DNA matches it firmly. The size of a clone is reported for some rows only, either as once, few or many, or as a class for expanded clones.

TRBJ1-1 NA NA TRBV7-9 TGTGCCAGCAGCCTAGACACTGGCACTGAAGCTTTCTTT CASSLDTGTEAFF
TRBJ1-5 NA NA TRBV9 TGTGCCAGCAGCGTAGGCCCCGATCAGCCCCAGCATTTT CASSVGPDQPQHF
TRBJ1-2 few TRBD1 TRBV28 TGTGCCAGCAGTTTACTCCGGACAGGGAACTATGGCTACACCTTC CASSLLRTGNYGYTF
TRBJ2-5 few NA TRBV6-6 TGTGCCAGCAGTCAAAGCCCGGGGGGCGAGACCCAGTACTTC CASSQSPGGETQYF
TRBJ2-7 few TRBD1 TRBV18 TGTGCCAGCTCACCATCGGACAGGGGGCGGAAGAGCGAGCAGTACTTC CASSPSDRGRKSEQYF
TRBJ2-7 few NA TRBV18 TGTGCCAGCTCGGACGGGGCCACCTCCTACGAGCAGTACTTC CASSDGATSYEQYF
TRBJ2-5 many NA TRBV7-9 TGTGCCAGCAGCTTAATTGTGATAGGGGAAGAGACCCAGTACTTC CASSLIVIGEETQYF
TRBJ1-6 NA TRBD1 TRBV5-1 TGCGCCAGCAGCTTGGGGACAGGCCCGTTAGGGACCCTCCACTTT CASSLGTGPLGTLHF
TRBJ1-6 few NA TRBV5-5 TGTGCCAGCAGCTTGTTAGGGACTTCACCCCTCCACTTT CASSLLGTSPLHF
TRBJ1-2 NA NA TRBV5-1 TGCGCCAGCAGCTTGGCGGTGTCCTCGGGCTACACCTTC CASSLAVSSGYTF
TRBJ2-1 many TRBD1 TRBV30 TGTGCCTGGAGCCGACAGGGAGATGAGCAGTTCTTC CAWSRQGDEQFF
TRBJ2-7 many NA TRBV4-2 TGTGCCAGCAGCCCAGGACAGAGAGATTACGAGCAGTACTTC CASSPGQRDYEQYF
TRBJ1-1 many TRBD1 TRBV2 TGTGCCACAGATCAGGGGGCGCATTGGCTGACTGAAGCTTTCTTT CATDQGAHWLTEAFF
TRBJ1-2 NA NA TRBV18 TGTGCCAGCTCACCACGAACCGGGGTTAATGGCTACACCTTC CASSPRTGVNGYTF
TRBJ2-7 few NA TRBV18 TGTGCCAGCTCACCGGGCTTAGCGTCAGGGGTCTCCTACGAGCAGTACTTC CASSPGLASGVSYEQYF
TRBJ2-2 few TRBD1 TRBV18 TGTGCCAGCTCACCAAAGACAGGGCCGAACACCGGGGAGCTGTTTTTT CASSPKTGPNTGELFF
TRBJ1-2 many TRBD1 TRBV27 TGTGCCAGCAGTTCCACAATCTACCTCCGGGACAGGGGGTATGGCTACACCTTC CASSSTIYLRDRGYGYTF